Given below is one T cell receptor beta chain in context. Its target is unknown. The V end was cut by 2 bases, the J end by 0 bases, with 11 bases between. This CDR3 is built from 15 residues. Germline loops: CDR1 PRHDT, CDR2 FYEKMQ (reference sequence). The data stem from a study of shared clonotypes between healthy human individuals. Study summary: With ages of 18 to 49, the donors were two women and a few men.

General study findings and limits: Genetic and exposure-history diversity was limited by the few donors. Sampling covered nothing but blood. Tissue TCR repertoires likely differ from those found in blood.

The assay was immunoSEQ multiplex PCR, and TCRdb's table has in-frame clones only and misses some. The sample lists approximately 720,000 clones, 92% seen once, with 24% in the top ten. CD45RO-negative, CCR7-selected cells formed the naive CD8 fraction, which excluded terminally differentiated effector memory CD45RA+ cells. The clonotype was recovered from a man aged 30 to 45 in good health. The gene calls are TRBV13 and TRBJ2-7; D ambiguous. Sequences were obtained from naive CD8+ T cells sorted from blood. CDR3 residues: CASSLLRAPSYEQYF. The DNA for the CDR3 is TGTGCCAGCAGCTTACTTCGGGCCCCCTCCTACGAGCAGTACTTC.